The present entry profiles one TCR beta chain with its context. The protocol was immunoSEQ multiplex PCR, while the TCRdb copy is restricted to in-frame clones and leaves out a portion. This table has some 91,000 clones, over 80% appearing once. This sample was taken from a study of blood T cell repertoires in COVID-19. In the study overall: The study drew acute and convalescent COVID-19 samples from the United States, Italy and Spain. T cells, B-cell-depleted T cells, or PBMCs provided the cDNA or gDNA that served as material.

The CDR3 totals 14 residues. CDR1 and CDR2 (germline): SGHNT, YENEEA. V dropped 1 base and J dropped 4 bases, with 8 bases sitting between them. The gene calls are TRBV11-3 and TRBJ2-1; the D is unclear. The sequencing sample was made of peripheral blood. The sequence derives from a human donor in a cohort sampled during active COVID-19. The CDR3 protein is CASSLVGRYNEQFF. CDR3 nucleotide sequence: TGTGCCAGCAGCTTAGTAGGCAGGTACAATGAGCAGTTCTTC.